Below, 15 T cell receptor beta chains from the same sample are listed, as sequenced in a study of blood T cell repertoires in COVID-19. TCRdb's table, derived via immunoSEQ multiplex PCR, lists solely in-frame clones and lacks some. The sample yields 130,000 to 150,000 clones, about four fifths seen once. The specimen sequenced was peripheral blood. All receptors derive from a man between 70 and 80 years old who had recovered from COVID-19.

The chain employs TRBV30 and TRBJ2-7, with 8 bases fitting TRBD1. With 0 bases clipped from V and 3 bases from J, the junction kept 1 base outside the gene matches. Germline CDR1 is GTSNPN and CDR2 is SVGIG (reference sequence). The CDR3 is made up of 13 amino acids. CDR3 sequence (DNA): TGTGCCTGGAGTGTGACAGGGGTCTACGAGCAGTACTTC. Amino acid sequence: CAWSVTGVYEQYF.

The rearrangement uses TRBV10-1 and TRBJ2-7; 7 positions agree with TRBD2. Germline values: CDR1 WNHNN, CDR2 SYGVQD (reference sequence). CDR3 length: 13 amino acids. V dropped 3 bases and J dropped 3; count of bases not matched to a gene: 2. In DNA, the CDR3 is TGCGCCAGCAGTGATGGACTAGTCTACGAGCAGTACTTC. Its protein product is CASSDGLVYEQYF.

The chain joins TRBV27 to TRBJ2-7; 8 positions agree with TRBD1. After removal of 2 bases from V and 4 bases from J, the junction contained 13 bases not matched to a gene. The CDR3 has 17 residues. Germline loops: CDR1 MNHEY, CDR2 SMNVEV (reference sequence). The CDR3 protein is CASSLHTPAGGAYEQYF. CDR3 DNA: TGTGCCAGCAGTTTACATACGCCGGCAGGGGGCGCGTACGAGCAGTACTTC.

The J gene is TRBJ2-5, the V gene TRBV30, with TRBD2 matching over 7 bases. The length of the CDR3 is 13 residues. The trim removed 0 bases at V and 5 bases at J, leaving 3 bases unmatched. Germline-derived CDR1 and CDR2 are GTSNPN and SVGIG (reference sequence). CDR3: CAWSVRRGETQYF. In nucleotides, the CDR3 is TGTGCCTGGAGTGTACGGCGGGGGGAGACCCAGTACTTC.

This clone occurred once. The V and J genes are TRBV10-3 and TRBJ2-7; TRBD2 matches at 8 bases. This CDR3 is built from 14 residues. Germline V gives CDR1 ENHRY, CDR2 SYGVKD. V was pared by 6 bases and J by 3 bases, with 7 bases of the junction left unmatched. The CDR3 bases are TGTGCCATCAGCGAGCGGGGGAATAGCTACGAGCAGTACTTC. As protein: CAISERGNSYEQYF.

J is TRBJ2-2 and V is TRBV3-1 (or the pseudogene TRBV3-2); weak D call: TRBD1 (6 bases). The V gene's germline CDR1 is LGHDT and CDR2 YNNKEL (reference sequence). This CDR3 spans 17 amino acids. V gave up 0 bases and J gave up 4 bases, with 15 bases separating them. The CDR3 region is CASSQDRRGWFTGELFF. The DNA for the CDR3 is TGTGCCAGCAGCCAAGATCGCAGGGGTTGGTTCACCGGGGAGCTGTTTTTT.

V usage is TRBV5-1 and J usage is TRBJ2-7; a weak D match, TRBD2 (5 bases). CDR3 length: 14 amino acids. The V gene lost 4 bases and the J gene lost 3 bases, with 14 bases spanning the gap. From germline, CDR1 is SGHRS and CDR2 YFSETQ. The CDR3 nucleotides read TGCGCCAGCAGCCTCGGGGTGGGAATCTACGAGCAGTACTTC. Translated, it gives CASSLGVGIYEQYF.

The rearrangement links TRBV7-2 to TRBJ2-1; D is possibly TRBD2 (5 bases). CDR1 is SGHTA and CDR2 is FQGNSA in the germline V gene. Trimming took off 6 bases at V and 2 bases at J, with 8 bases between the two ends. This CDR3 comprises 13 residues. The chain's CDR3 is CASSPSTYNEQFF. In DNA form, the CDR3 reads TGTGCCAGCAGTCCTAGCACCTACAATGAGCAGTTCTTC.

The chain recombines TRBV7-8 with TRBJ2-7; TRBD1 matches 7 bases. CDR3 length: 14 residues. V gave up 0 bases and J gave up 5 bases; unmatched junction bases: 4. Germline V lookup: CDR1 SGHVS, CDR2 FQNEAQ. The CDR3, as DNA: TGTGCCAGCAGCTTAGCAGTAGGGGGCGACGAGCAGTACTTC. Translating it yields CASSLAVGGDEQYF.

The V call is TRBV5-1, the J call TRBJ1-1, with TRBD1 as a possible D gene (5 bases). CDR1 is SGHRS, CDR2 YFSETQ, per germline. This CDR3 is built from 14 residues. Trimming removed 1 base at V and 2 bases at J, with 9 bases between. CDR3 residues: CASSLRQGNTEAFF. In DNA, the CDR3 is TGCGCCAGCAGCTTGAGGCAGGGCAACACTGAAGCTTTCTTT.

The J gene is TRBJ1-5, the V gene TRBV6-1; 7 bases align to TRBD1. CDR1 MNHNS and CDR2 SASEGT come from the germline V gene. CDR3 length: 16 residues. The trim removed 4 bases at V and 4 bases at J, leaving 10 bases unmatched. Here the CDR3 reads CASSAYSGQLNQPQHF. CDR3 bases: TGTGCCAGCAGTGCGTATTCGGGACAGCTTAATCAGCCCCAGCATTTT.

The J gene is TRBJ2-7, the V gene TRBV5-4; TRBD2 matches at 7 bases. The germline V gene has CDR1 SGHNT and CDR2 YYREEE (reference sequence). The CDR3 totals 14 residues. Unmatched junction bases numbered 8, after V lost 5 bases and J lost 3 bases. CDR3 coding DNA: TGTGCCAGCAGTTCTAGCGGAGACCTCTACGAGCAGTACTTC. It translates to CASSSSGDLYEQYF.

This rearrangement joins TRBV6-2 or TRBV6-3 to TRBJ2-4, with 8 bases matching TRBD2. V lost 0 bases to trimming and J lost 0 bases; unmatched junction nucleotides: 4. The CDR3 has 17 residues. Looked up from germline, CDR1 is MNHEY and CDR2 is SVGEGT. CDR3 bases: TGTGCCAGCAGTTACTCGACAGCGGGGGTAGCCAAAAACATTCAGTACTTC. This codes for CASSYSTAGVAKNIQYF.

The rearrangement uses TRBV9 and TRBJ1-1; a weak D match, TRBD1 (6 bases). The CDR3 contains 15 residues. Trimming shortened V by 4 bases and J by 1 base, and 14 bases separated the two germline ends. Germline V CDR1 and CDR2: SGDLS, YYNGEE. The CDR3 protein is CASSTQGQPNTEAFF. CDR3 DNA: TGTGCCAGCAGCACCCAAGGACAGCCGAACACTGAAGCTTTCTTT.

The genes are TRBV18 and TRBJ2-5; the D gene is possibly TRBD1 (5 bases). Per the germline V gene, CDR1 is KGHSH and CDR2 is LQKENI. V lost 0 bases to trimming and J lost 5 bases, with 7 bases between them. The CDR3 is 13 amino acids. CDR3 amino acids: CASSPPGRETQYF. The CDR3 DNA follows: TGTGCCAGCTCACCACCGGGGCGGGAGACCCAGTACTTC.